This T cell receptor beta chain originates from a study of T cells after yellow fever vaccination. The sample holds a few counts of this clonotype. TCRdb re-called the 5' RACE reads with MiXCR, one entry per CDR3 protein. The data contain tens of thousands of distinct CDR3 sequences, about an eighth of them singletons. V gave up 0 bases and J gave up 4 bases, with 19 bases separating them. The CDR3 runs 17 residues. Germline values: CDR1 DFQATT, CDR2 SNEGSKA (reference sequence). This receptor was obtained from a man younger than 35 who received the YFV17D yellow fever vaccine. This material consisted of CD8+ T cells not binding an NS4B(214-222) dextramer, sorted from PBMCs, taken roughly 20 days after the first yellow fever vaccination. The chain combines TRBV20-1 with TRBJ1-5; D gene ambiguous. This CDR3 is CSAREGDGLRLNQPQHF. The CDR3 nucleotides read TGCAGTGCTAGAGAAGGAGACGGCCTGCGACTAAATCAGCCCCAGCATTTT.